The 23 T cell receptor beta chains presented below share a single source sample, sequenced in a study of cytomegalovirus exposure and HLA in healthy donors. It was with 60 Vbeta and 13 Jbeta primers that the PCR ran. Clones were read by immunoSEQ multiplex PCR, and TCRdb kept only the in-frame ones, dropping some. The table records roughly 82,000 clones, 72% of them present only once. Material: PBMCs. The origin of the receptors is a woman aged 40 to 55 in good health and CMV-seropositive.

V is TRBV6-5 and J is TRBJ1-3, with 8 bases that match TRBD1. The CDR3 contains 15 residues. Germline CDR1 reads MNHEY; CDR2 reads SVGAGI. Losses at the gene ends were 0 bases for V and 6 bases for J; bases not matched to a gene: 4. In nucleotides, the CDR3 is TGTGCCAGCAGTTACTCGGGCAGGGGGCAAAACACCATATATTTT. Translated, it gives CASSYSGRGQNTIYF.

The rearrangement uses TRBV6-1 and TRBJ1-1, with D uncertain. Deletions cut 1 base from V and 5 bases from J, with 14 bases between. Germline V lookup: CDR1 MNHNS, CDR2 SASEGT. The CDR3 runs to 15 residues. CDR3 residues: CASSEGTARRTEAFF. In DNA, the CDR3 is TGTGCCAGCAGTGAAGGGACGGCCCGGAGGACTGAAGCTTTCTTT.

The chain couples TRBV25-1 to TRBJ2-7; TRBD2 is a possible D gene (6 bases). The V end lost 5 bases, the J end lost 6 bases, and 17 bases lay between the germline ends. CDR3 length: 14 residues. Looked up from germline, CDR1 is MGHDK and CDR2 is SYGVNS. CDR3 residues: CASSPGTPRSEQYF. As DNA, the CDR3 is TGTGCCAGCAGTCCCGGGACTCCCAGGAGCGAGCAGTACTTC.

The V and J genes are TRBV2 and TRBJ2-2, with 7 bases that match TRBD2. Germline assignment: CDR1 SNHLY and CDR2 FYNNEI. This CDR3 spans 15 amino acids. V was pared by 5 bases and J by 8 bases, with 11 bases of the junction left unmatched. CDR3 loop: CASSPLASGAGELFF. As DNA, the CDR3 is TGTGCCAGCAGTCCCTTGGCCAGCGGGGCGGGGGAGCTGTTTTTT. Drawing the rest from reference TRBV2 and TRBJ2-2, the complete variable domain is EPEVTQTPSHQVTQMGQEVILRCVPISNHLYFYWYRQILGQKVEFLVSFYNNEISEKSEIFDDQFSVERPDGSNFTLKIRSTKLEDSAMYFCASSPLASGAGELFFGEGSRLTVL.

This clone was picked up one time. J is TRBJ1-2 and V is TRBV6-6; D gene ambiguous. This CDR3 spans 12 amino acids. Trimming shortened V by 6 bases and J by 4 bases, and 9 bases separated the two germline ends. The germline gives CDR1 MNHNY, CDR2 SVGAGI (reference sequence). CDR3 nucleotides: TGTGCCAGCAGGCTAAAAAGCTATGGCTACACCTTC. This gives the protein CASRLKSYGYTF.

The rearrangement joins TRBV6-5 to TRBJ1-2, with 8 bases aligning to TRBD1. V dropped 2 bases and J dropped 7; count of bases not matched to a gene: 6. Germline V gene sequence: CDR1 MNHEY, CDR2 SVGAGI. The CDR3 totals 14 residues. The CDR3 sequence: CASSYPGGAGGYTF. CDR3 DNA: TGTGCCAGCAGTTACCCAGGGGGCGCGGGTGGCTACACCTTC.

There are a few counts of this clone. At one boundary the junction diverges from the germline segment, which might be a read error. Within the sample, other DNA sequences also encode this same CDR3. This rearrangement joins TRBV19 to TRBJ1-2; 7 nucleotides line up with TRBD1. Germline V CDR1 and CDR2: LNHDA, SQIVND (reference sequence). The CDR3 loop spans 13 amino acids. DNA of the CDR3: TGCGCCAGTAGGGTGACAGGGTCAAATGGCTACACCTTC. Encoded protein: CASRVTGSNGYTF.

The rearrangement uses TRBV4-2 and TRBJ1-2; 8 bases align to TRBD1. J was trimmed by 2 bases and V by 6 bases; bases with no gene match: 8. Germline CDR1 LGHNA, CDR2 YNFKEQ. The CDR3 spans 15 residues. The CDR3, as DNA: TGTGCCAGCAGACGCGGACAGGGAACGAACTATGGCTACACCTTC. Residues: CASRRGQGTNYGYTF.

The CDR3 reads CASSRDRVYGYTF. The CDR3 DNA reads TGTGCCAGCAGCCGGGACAGAGTCTATGGCTACACCTTC. The rearrangement links TRBV7-9 to TRBJ1-2, with TRBD1 matching over 7 bases. The CDR3 runs 13 residues. Germline V gene data show CDR1 as SEHNR and CDR2 as FQNEAQ (reference sequence). V lost 5 bases to trimming and J lost 4 bases; unmatched junction nucleotides: 4. The entire variable domain, with the rest obtained from reference TRBV7-9 and TRBJ1-2, is as follows: DTGVSQNPRHKITKRGQNVTFRCDPISEHNRLYWYRQTLGQGPEFLTYFQNEAQLEKSRLLSDRFSAERPKGSFSTLEIQRTEQGDSAMYLCASSRDRVYGYTFGSGTRLTVV.

The chain uses TRBV5-6 and TRBJ2-5, with D possibly TRBD1 on 6 matching bases. This CDR3 has 13 amino acids. Germline lookup yields CDR1 SGHDT and CDR2 YYEEEE. The V end was cut by 4 bases, the J end by 7 bases, with 14 bases between. The CDR3 DNA sequence: TGTGCCAGCAGCCCCGTAGCACAGGGGACCCAGTACTTC. Its protein is CASSPVAQGTQYF. Complete variable domain (other parts from reference TRBV5-6 and TRBJ2-5): DAGVTQSPTHLIKTRGQQVTLRCSPKSGHDTVSWYQQALGQGPQFIFQYYEEEERQRGNFPDRFSGHQFPNYSSELNVNALLLGDSALYLCASSPVAQGTQYFGPGTRLLVL.

This chain uses TRBV7-8 with TRBJ2-5, with 8 bases matching TRBD1. CDR1 and CDR2 (germline): SGHVS, FQNEAQ. CDR3 length: 14 amino acids. Unmatched junction bases numbered 10, after V lost 4 bases and J lost 9 bases. The CDR3 protein is CASSSGQVPEAQYF. CDR3 bases: TGTGCCAGCAGCTCGGGACAGGTCCCCGAGGCCCAGTACTTC. Full variable domain (outside the CDR3, taken from reference TRBV7-8 and TRBJ2-5): GAGVSQSPRYKVAKRGQDVALRCDPISGHVSLFWYQQALGQGPEFLTYFQNEAQLDKSGLPSDRFFAERPEGSVSTLKIQRTQQEDSAVYLCASSSGQVPEAQYFGPGTRLLVL.

The count of this clone is one. V gene TRBV7-6 combines with J gene TRBJ1-4; D may be TRBD1 (5 bases). V lost 4 bases to trimming and J lost 5 bases, with 8 bases between them. The germline CDR1 and CDR2 sequences are SGHVS and FNYEAQ. The CDR3 runs to 13 residues. CDR3 in amino acids: CASSSGQNEKLFF. In DNA form, the CDR3 reads TGTGCCAGCAGCTCCGGACAAAATGAAAAACTGTTTTTT. Full variable domain (missing parts from reference TRBV7-6 and TRBJ1-4): GAGVSQSPRYKVTKRGQDVALRCDPISGHVSLYWYRQALGQGPEFLTYFNYEAQQDKSGLPNDRFSAERPEGSISTLTIQRTEQRDSAMYRCASSSGQNEKLFFGSGTQLSVL.

This clone appeared a few times. This rearrangement joins TRBV18 to TRBJ2-7, with D possibly TRBD2 on 5 matching bases. Germline CDR1 and CDR2: KGHSH and LQKENI. The CDR3 loop spans 16 amino acids. V was pared by 6 bases and J by 6 bases, with 24 bases between. The CDR3 reads CASSPWGDPSASEQYF. CDR3 in DNA: TGTGCCAGCTCGCCTTGGGGAGACCCCTCGGCTAGCGAGCAGTACTTC. Supplemented by reference TRBV18 and TRBJ2-7, the full variable domain reads NAGVMQNPRHLVRRRGQEARLRCSPMKGHSHVYWYRQLPEEGLKFMVYLQKENIIDESGMPKERFSAEFPKEGPSILRIQQVVRGDSAAYFCASSPWGDPSASEQYFGPGTRLTVT.

V gene TRBV30 combines with J gene TRBJ1-3; D remains ambiguous. V dropped 4 bases and J dropped 3 bases, with 7 bases sitting between them. Germline V gives CDR1 GTSNPN, CDR2 SVGIG (reference sequence). This CDR3 is built from 12 residues. CDR3 in DNA: TGTGCCTGGAACTTCGGTGGAAACACCATATATTTT. It yields the protein CAWNFGGNTIYF.

The chain couples TRBV19 to TRBJ1-2, with 7 bases aligning to TRBD1. CDR3 length equals 14 residues. CDR1 is LNHDA and CDR2 is SQIVND in the germline V gene (reference sequence). Trimming took 5 bases from V and 8 from J; bases not matched to a gene: 11. The CDR3 sequence is CASSAGQPKEGYTF. CDR3 DNA: TGTGCCAGTAGTGCGGGACAGCCCAAGGAGGGCTACACCTTC.

The table lists this clone with a few counts. The chain carries TRBV28 and TRBJ1-4, with 9 bases matching TRBD1. Germline loops: CDR1 MDHEN, CDR2 SYDVKM. V was clipped by 6 bases and J by 6 bases; unmatched bases: 5. The length of the CDR3 is 14 residues. The chain's CDR3 is CASRSGQGDEKLFF. Written as DNA, the CDR3 is TGTGCCAGCAGGTCGGGACAGGGTGATGAAAAACTGTTTTTT.

A few counts support this clone. The genes are TRBV6-5 and TRBJ1-4, with 12 bases aligning to TRBD1. The CDR3 is 15 residues long. Germline V gene lookup returns CDR1 MNHEY and CDR2 SVGAGI. V lost 6 bases, J lost 7 bases, and 6 bases stayed unmatched. Here the CDR3 reads CASRGQGARTEKLFF. CDR3 nucleotide sequence: TGTGCCAGCAGGGGACAGGGGGCGCGGACTGAAAAACTGTTTTTT.

This rearrangement joins TRBV6-1 to TRBJ1-6; TRBD1 agrees at 7 bases. After removal of 7 bases from V and 10 bases from J, the junction contained 13 bases not matched to a gene. The CDR3 length is 15 residues. Germline CDR1 is MNHNS and CDR2 is SASEGT. The CDR3, as DNA: TGTGCCAGCACTCCGTCGACAGGGTATATGTCACCCCTCCACTTT. Amino acid sequence: CASTPSTGYMSPLHF.

A note on this clone: At one end the junction does not follow the germline gene, possibly because of a read error. This chain joins TRBV29-1 and TRBJ1-2, with 7 bases fitting TRBD1. This CDR3 is 16 amino acids long. Germline CDR1 is SQVTM and CDR2 is ANQGSEA. DNA of the CDR3: TGCAGCGTTCTTAAAGGGGACAGTTTTTCTAACTATGGCTACCCCTTC. It codes for CSVLKGDSFSNYGYPF. Full variable domain (missing parts from reference TRBV29-1 and TRBJ1-2): SAVISQKPSRDICQRGTSLTIQCQVDSQVTMMFWYRQQPGQSLTLIATANQGSEATYESGFVIDKFPISRPNLTFSTLTVSNMSPEDSSIYLCSVLKGDSFSNYGYPFGSGTRLTVV.

The V call is TRBV10-3, the J call TRBJ2-3, with 14 bases lining up with TRBD2. CDR3 length: 18 residues. The V and J ends lost 4 bases and 5 bases, in that order; junction bases with no gene match: 11. CDR1 is ENHRY, CDR2 SYGVKD, per germline. The CDR3 reads CAISARVGLAGGGDTQYF. Written as DNA, the CDR3 is TGTGCCATCAGTGCTCGGGTAGGACTAGCGGGAGGTGGAGATACGCAGTATTTT.

The chain recombines TRBV7-7 with TRBJ2-5, with a weak D call TRBD1 (6 bases). The CDR3 length is 15 residues. V lost 3 bases, J lost 4 bases, and 15 bases lay in between. Germline CDR1 and CDR2: SSHAT and FNYEAQ (reference sequence). The chain's CDR3 is CASSLSTTQGETQYF. For the CDR3, the DNA is TGTGCCAGCAGCTTGAGTACAACACAGGGAGAGACCCAGTACTTC.

The CDR3 DNA sequence: TGCGCCAGCAGCCGTTTCGGAGGACCCCTTGACTATGGCTACACCTTC. It encodes CASSRFGGPLDYGYTF. V gene TRBV4-1 combines with J gene TRBJ1-2; D gene uncertain. Germline CDR1 is MGHRA and CDR2 is YSYEKL. Trimming pared 4 bases from V and 3 bases from J, leaving 18 bases between. The length of the CDR3 is 16 residues.

This clone has more than one count but fewer than ten. The chain recombines TRBV11-2 with TRBJ1-1; the D gene is possibly TRBD1 (6 bases). V was shortened by 2 bases and J by 5 bases, with 6 bases between the two germline ends. The V gene's germline CDR1 is SGHAT and CDR2 FQNNGV. This CDR3 is built from 12 residues. Here the CDR3 DNA reads TGTGCCAGCAGCTTAAGGGGGACTGAAGCTTTCTTT. This encodes CASSLRGTEAFF.